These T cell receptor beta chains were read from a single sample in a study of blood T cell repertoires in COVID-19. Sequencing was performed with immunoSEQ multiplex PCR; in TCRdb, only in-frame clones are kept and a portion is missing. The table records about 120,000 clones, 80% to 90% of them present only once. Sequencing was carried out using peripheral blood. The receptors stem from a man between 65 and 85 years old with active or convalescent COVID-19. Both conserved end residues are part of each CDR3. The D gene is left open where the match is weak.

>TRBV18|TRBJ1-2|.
TGTGCCAGCTCTCCCAGCGGTGCCGGGGGGCTTAACTATGGCTACACCTTC
CASSPSGAGGLNYGYTF
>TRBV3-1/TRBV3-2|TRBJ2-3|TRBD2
TGTGCCAGCAGCCCCCAGCGGGCGGGAGGCTCCGAAGATACGCAGTATTTT
CASSPQRAGGSEDTQYF
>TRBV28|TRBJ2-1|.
TGTGCCAGCAGTTTACCCCCGGGTACCAATGAGCAGTTCTTC
CASSLPPGTNEQFF
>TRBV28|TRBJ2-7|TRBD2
TGTGCCAGCAGTCCCCCCCCTAGCGGGGCCTACGAGCAGTACTTC
CASSPPPSGAYEQYF
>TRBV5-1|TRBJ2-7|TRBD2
TGCGCCAGCAGCCCCTCGAAAGGACTAGACGACGAGCAGTACTTC
CASSPSKGLDDEQYF
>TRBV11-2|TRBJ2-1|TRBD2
TGTGCCAGCAGATCGGGACTAGCGGGTACCAATGAGCAGTTCTTC
CASRSGLAGTNEQFF
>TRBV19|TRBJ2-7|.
TGTGCCAGTAGTATCGTCGGGAGTGGTCGGGAGCAGTACTTC
CASSIVGSGREQYF
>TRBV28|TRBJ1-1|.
TGTGCCAGCAGTTTATCTAAGAAGAACACTGAAGCTTTCTTT
CASSLSKKNTEAFF
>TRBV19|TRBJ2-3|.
TGTGCCAGTGACTCCGAAGGAACTAGCACAGATACGCAGTATTTT
CASDSEGTSTDTQYF
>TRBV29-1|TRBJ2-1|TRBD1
TGCAGCGTGGGACAGGGTGAGCAGTTCTTC
CSVGQGEQFF
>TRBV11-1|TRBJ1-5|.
TGTGCCAGCAGCTACGGCAGGGGTGGCAATCAGCCCCAGCATTTT
CASSYGRGGNQPQHF
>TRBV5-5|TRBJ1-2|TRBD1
TGTGCCAGCAGCTTGTTGGGACAGGGTGCTGGTGGCTACACCTTC
CASSLLGQGAGGYTF
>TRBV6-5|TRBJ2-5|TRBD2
TGTGCCGGATGGACTAGTGGCACATATGATGCCCAGTACTTC
CAGWTSGTYDAQYF
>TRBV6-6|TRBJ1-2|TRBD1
TGTGCCAGCACCAGGGACAGGGACTGCACCTTC
CASTRDRDCTF
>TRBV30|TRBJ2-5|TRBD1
TGTGCCTTTCGCGGACAGGCGAGTGAGACCCAGTACTTC
CAFRGQASETQYF
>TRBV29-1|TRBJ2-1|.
TGCAGCGTTGAAGCGATAGACAATGAGCAGTTCTTC
CSVEAIDNEQFF
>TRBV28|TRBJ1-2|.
TGTGCCAGCAGTTTAGGGGGAGGGTCCTATGGCTACACCTTC
CASSLGGGSYGYTF
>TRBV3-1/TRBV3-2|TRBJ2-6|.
TGTGCCAGCAGCCAAGTTACCCTATCTGGGGCCAACGTCCTGACTTTC
CASSQVTLSGANVLTF
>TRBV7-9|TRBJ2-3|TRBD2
TGTGCCAGCAGCATTCTAGCGGAGAGCACAGATACGCAGTATTTT
CASSILAESTDTQYF
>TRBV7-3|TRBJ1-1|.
TGTGCCAGCAGCATCCAGGGAAACACTGAAGCTTTCTTT
CASSIQGNTEAFF